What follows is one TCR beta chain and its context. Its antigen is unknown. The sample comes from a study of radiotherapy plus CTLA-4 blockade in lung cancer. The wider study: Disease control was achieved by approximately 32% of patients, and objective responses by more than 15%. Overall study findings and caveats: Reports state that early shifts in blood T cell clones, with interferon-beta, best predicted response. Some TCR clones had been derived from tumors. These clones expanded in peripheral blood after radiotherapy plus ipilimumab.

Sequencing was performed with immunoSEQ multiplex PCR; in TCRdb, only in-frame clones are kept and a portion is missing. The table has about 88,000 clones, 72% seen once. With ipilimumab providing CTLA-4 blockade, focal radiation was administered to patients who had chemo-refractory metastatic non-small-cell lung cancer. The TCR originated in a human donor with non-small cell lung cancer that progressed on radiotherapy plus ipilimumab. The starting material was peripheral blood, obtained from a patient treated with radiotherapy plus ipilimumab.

CDR3 residues: CASSPGTSGGEQFF. DNA of the CDR3: TGTGCCAGCAGCCCGGGGACTAGCGGGGGTGAGCAGTTCTTC. The chain carries TRBV7-8 and TRBJ2-1; 14 nucleotides agree with TRBD2. The CDR3 is made up of 14 amino acids. J was trimmed by 9 bases and V by 5 bases; bases with no gene match: 3. CDR1 and CDR2 (germline): SGHVS, FQNEAQ.